This T cell receptor (beta chain) is drawn from a study of OX40 agonist ivuxolimab in advanced cancers. Germline V lookup: CDR1 SGHRS, CDR2 YFSETQ. This CDR3 is 15 amino acids long. Trimming left V 1 base short and J 1 base short, with 11 bases between. Comment on this clone: The same CDR3 is also encoded by other DNA sequences in this sample.

Measured with immunoSEQ multiplex PCR; TCRdb has only the in-frame clones, and not every one. The table shows approximately 54,000 clones, with approximately 90% occurring only once. The origin of this receptor is an adult with an advanced solid tumor such as melanoma, head and neck, liver or kidney cancer. The chain employs TRBV5-1 and TRBJ1-1; TRBD1 is a possible D gene (6 bases). Sequences were derived from CD4+ or CD8+ T cells sorted from blood, sampled in a trial of the OX40 agonist ivuxolimab. The CDR3 region is CASSLTGQSNTEAFF. The CDR3 DNA reads as TGCGCCAGCAGCTTGACCGGACAGTCGAACACTGAAGCTTTCTTT.